This TCR beta chain was captured by sequencing in a study of T-cell reconstitution after alpha-beta-depleted transplantation in children. Notes on the study in general: Newly made T cells mostly supplied T-cell counts and diversity one year after transplant. There were reportedly several hundred expanded graft clones from which alpha-beta T cells came about two months after transplant. From surviving recipient T cells and thymic progenitors came the high day-60 TCRbeta diversity observed in some patients.

From germline, CDR1 is MGHRA and CDR2 YSYEKL. The CDR3 has 15 amino acids. V lost 4 bases to trimming and J lost 2 bases; unmatched junction nucleotides: 6. A few counts support this clonotype. Its target is unknown. The TCRbeta library incorporated unique molecular identifiers. TCRdb reanalysed the PCR reads using MiXCR and keeps one entry per CDR3 protein. The data contain about 980,000 distinct CDR3 sequences, under 30% of them singletons. V gene TRBV4-1 combines with J gene TRBJ2-3, with TRBD2 identical over 7 bases. Sequencing used PBMCs, mostly from graft donor cells, obtained 360 days after TCRalphabeta/CD19-depleted stem cell transplant. This TCR was recovered from a boy under two years old who had a stem cell transplant for SCID, so the T cells may come from the graft donor. The CDR3, as DNA: TGCGCCAGCAGCCCATGGGGGGGAATCACAGATACGCAGTATTTT. This encodes CASSPWGGITDTQYF.